This is a list of T cell receptor beta chains from one sample in a study of T cells after yellow fever vaccination. TCRdb re-analysed the 5' RACE reads in MiXCR, keeping a single row per CDR3 protein. The data contain over 300,000 distinct CDR3 sequences, about 4% of them singletons. The sequenced sample was PBMCs, obtained 5 days after the yellow fever booster vaccination. Receptors originate from a man younger than 35 who received the YFV17D yellow fever vaccine. The conserved cysteine and the conserved F or W are not part of the CDR3 here. Each record gives: J gene, CDR3 length, V gene, CDR3 protein.

J gene: TRBJ2-2; CDR3 length: 12; V gene: TRBV10-3; CDR3 protein: AITAQSNTGELF
J gene: TRBJ2-6; CDR3 length: 13; V gene: TRBV15; CDR3 protein: ATQQGDSGANVLT
J gene: TRBJ2-1; CDR3 length: 14; V gene: TRBV5-1; CDR3 protein: ASSLGLRTKYNEQF
J gene: TRBJ2-1; CDR3 length: 13; V gene: TRBV3-1; CDR3 protein: ASSPSSSSYNEQF
J gene: TRBJ2-5; CDR3 length: 14; V gene: TRBV3-1; CDR3 protein: ASSQVSGTLQETQY
J gene: TRBJ2-3; CDR3 length: 12; V gene: TRBV3-2; CDR3 protein: ASSQRLATDTQY
J gene: TRBJ1-5; CDR3 length: 12; V gene: TRBV10-3; CDR3 protein: AITEDGLNQPQH
J gene: TRBJ1-4; CDR3 length: 14; V gene: TRBV5-1; CDR3 protein: ASSYTGAATNEKLF
J gene: TRBJ2-3; CDR3 length: 13; V gene: TRBV4-1; CDR3 protein: ASSRPELGTDTQY
J gene: TRBJ2-2; CDR3 length: 13; V gene: TRBV27; CDR3 protein: ASSLRGGDTGELF
J gene: TRBJ2-7; CDR3 length: 14; V gene: TRBV5-1; CDR3 protein: ASSRGLAGSSYEQY
J gene: TRBJ2-3; CDR3 length: 12; V gene: TRBV12-5; CDR3 protein: ASGAGDLTDTQY
J gene: TRBJ1-4; CDR3 length: 10; V gene: TRBV29-1; CDR3 protein: SARLLGEKLF
J gene: TRBJ2-1; CDR3 length: 14; V gene: TRBV27; CDR3 protein: ASRPTGTSGYNEQF
J gene: TRBJ1-6; CDR3 length: 12; V gene: TRBV7-8; CDR3 protein: ASSSGQAGTPLH
J gene: TRBJ1-2; CDR3 length: 12; V gene: TRBV10-3; CDR3 protein: AITPSGPFYGYT
J gene: TRBJ1-5; CDR3 length: 11; V gene: TRBV7-9; CDR3 protein: ASSSNSVEPQH
J gene: TRBJ2-1; CDR3 length: 13; V gene: TRBV4-1; CDR3 protein: ASSGGPRGYNEQF
J gene: TRBJ2-7; CDR3 length: 13; V gene: TRBV4-3; CDR3 protein: ASSQEAASSYEQY
J gene: TRBJ2-2; CDR3 length: 11; V gene: TRBV11-3; CDR3 protein: ASSLDPPGELF
J gene: TRBJ2-3; CDR3 length: 14; V gene: TRBV4-2; CDR3 protein: ASSQAASGGTDTQY
J gene: TRBJ2-5; CDR3 length: 9; V gene: TRBV12-3/TRBV12-4; CDR3 protein: ASTLGRAQY
J gene: TRBJ2-5; CDR3 length: 12; V gene: TRBV20-1; CDR3 protein: SAARQGLTETQY
J gene: TRBJ2-1; CDR3 length: 10; V gene: TRBV20-1; CDR3 protein: SAPRGGNEQF
J gene: TRBJ2-1; CDR3 length: 13; V gene: TRBV28; CDR3 protein: ASSLGAGRINEQF
J gene: TRBJ2-3; CDR3 length: 14; V gene: TRBV3-1; CDR3 protein: ASSQEGGSGGYTQY
J gene: TRBJ2-1; CDR3 length: 13; V gene: TRBV28; CDR3 protein: ASSLTYSSYNEQF
J gene: TRBJ1-1; CDR3 length: 12; V gene: TRBV29-1; CDR3 protein: SVGTTLAGPEAF
J gene: TRBJ2-1; CDR3 length: 11; V gene: TRBV14; CDR3 protein: ASSQEYYNEQF
J gene: TRBJ1-1; CDR3 length: 15; V gene: TRBV30; CDR3 protein: AWSVQGPLRFVTEAF
J gene: TRBJ2-2; CDR3 length: 15; V gene: TRBV7-9; CDR3 protein: ASRPFSGVGNTGELF
J gene: TRBJ2-7; CDR3 length: 13; V gene: TRBV6-5; CDR3 protein: ASRRNLQAEYEQY
J gene: TRBJ1-3; CDR3 length: 15; V gene: TRBV4-1; CDR3 protein: ASSQSLGREKGNTIY
J gene: TRBJ2-2; CDR3 length: 10; V gene: TRBV29-1; CDR3 protein: SAVGPAGELF
J gene: TRBJ1-1; CDR3 length: 11; V gene: TRBV20-1; CDR3 protein: SAPPAGSTEAF
J gene: TRBJ1-1; CDR3 length: 9; V gene: TRBV18; CDR3 protein: ASSYGQEAF
J gene: TRBJ1-2; CDR3 length: 14; V gene: TRBV7-2; CDR3 protein: ASSSNTGTRIYGYT
J gene: TRBJ1-1; CDR3 length: 15; V gene: TRBV20-1; CDR3 protein: SARDLFQGQGASRAF
J gene: TRBJ1-2; CDR3 length: 13; V gene: TRBV27; CDR3 protein: ASSLGLELGYGYT
J gene: TRBJ2-2; CDR3 length: 13; V gene: TRBV24-1; CDR3 protein: ATSERQGMTGELF
J gene: TRBJ1-5; CDR3 length: 11; V gene: TRBV29-1; CDR3 protein: SVEGGDGQPQH
J gene: TRBJ1-2; CDR3 length: 13; V gene: TRBV5-1; CDR3 protein: ASSLAEGYNYGYT
J gene: TRBJ2-3; CDR3 length: 11; V gene: TRBV12-3/TRBV12-4; CDR3 protein: ASRQGRTDTQY
J gene: TRBJ2-2; CDR3 length: 12; V gene: TRBV25-1; CDR3 protein: ASSGGVRTGELF
J gene: TRBJ1-2; CDR3 length: 15; V gene: TRBV20-1; CDR3 protein: SAQSVADRASDYGYT
J gene: TRBJ1-1; CDR3 length: 11; V gene: TRBV19; CDR3 protein: ASSIRAYTEAF
J gene: TRBJ2-5; CDR3 length: 12; V gene: TRBV7-2; CDR3 protein: ASSFSGGAGTQY
J gene: TRBJ2-2; CDR3 length: 16; V gene: TRBV27; CDR3 protein: ASSGLGLAGGVSGELF
J gene: TRBJ1-6; CDR3 length: 14; V gene: TRBV7-9; CDR3 protein: ASSLTGVSYNSPLH
J gene: TRBJ2-3; CDR3 length: 13; V gene: TRBV7-2; CDR3 protein: ASSPQRGNTDTQY
J gene: TRBJ2-1; CDR3 length: 13; V gene: TRBV5-6; CDR3 protein: ASSSPRGSYNEQF
J gene: TRBJ1-5; CDR3 length: 11; V gene: TRBV7-2; CDR3 protein: ASSRQRDQPQH
J gene: TRBJ2-4; CDR3 length: 14; V gene: TRBV4-3; CDR3 protein: ASSPQWGDSLNIQY
J gene: TRBJ1-1; CDR3 length: 11; V gene: TRBV5-1; CDR3 protein: ASSLSLGAEAF
J gene: TRBJ1-1; CDR3 length: 12; V gene: TRBV5-1; CDR3 protein: ASSFQAFNTEAF
J gene: TRBJ2-3; CDR3 length: 13; V gene: TRBV12-3/TRBV12-4; CDR3 protein: ASSPQRGGTNTQY
J gene: TRBJ2-1; CDR3 length: 12; V gene: TRBV28; CDR3 protein: ASSLGLHQNEQF
J gene: TRBJ2-3; CDR3 length: 14; V gene: TRBV7-9; CDR3 protein: ASSLGTGAGTDTQY
J gene: TRBJ1-2; CDR3 length: 10; V gene: TRBV7-3; CDR3 protein: ASSAKDYGYT